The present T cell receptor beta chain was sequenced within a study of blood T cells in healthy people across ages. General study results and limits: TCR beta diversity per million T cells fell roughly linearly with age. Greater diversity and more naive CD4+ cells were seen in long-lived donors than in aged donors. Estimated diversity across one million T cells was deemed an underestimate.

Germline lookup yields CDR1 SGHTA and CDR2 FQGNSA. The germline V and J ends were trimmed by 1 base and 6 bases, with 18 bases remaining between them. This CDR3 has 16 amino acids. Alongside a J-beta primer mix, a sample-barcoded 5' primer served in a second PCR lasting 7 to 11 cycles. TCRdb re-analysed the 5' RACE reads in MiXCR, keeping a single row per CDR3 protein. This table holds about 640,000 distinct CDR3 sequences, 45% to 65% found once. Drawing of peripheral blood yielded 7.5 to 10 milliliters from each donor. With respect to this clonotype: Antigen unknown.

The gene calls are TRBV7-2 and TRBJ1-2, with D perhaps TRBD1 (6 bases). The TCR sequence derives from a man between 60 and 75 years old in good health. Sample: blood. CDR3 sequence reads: CASSLGRGGSSHGYTF. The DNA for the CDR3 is TGTGCCAGCAGCTTAGGGAGGGGGGGAAGTAGCCATGGCTACACCTTC.